These 17 T cell receptor beta chains share one sample of origin, sequenced in a study of T cell responses to AZD1222 COVID-19 vaccine. Libraries were prepared by immunoSEQ multiplex PCR; TCRdb keeps only in-frame clonotypes and omits some of them. The table has approximately 160,000 clones, 90% seen once; the top ten hold approximately 3%. The sample was peripheral blood, taken on day 0 of AZD1222 vaccination. The receptors stem from an adult in good health.

J is TRBJ2-7 and V is TRBV5-4, with a tentative D call TRBD2 (5 bases). The V and J ends lost 4 bases and 0 bases respectively, with 17 bases between them. Germline CDR1 and CDR2: SGHNT and YYREEE (reference sequence). This CDR3 contains 16 residues. The DNA of the CDR3 is TGTGCCAGCAGCCCCGAACCCACGAGGGCCTCCTACGAGCAGTACTTC. Its protein product is CASSPEPTRASYEQYF.

This clone was detected once. This chain links TRBV20-1 with TRBJ2-3; the D is unclear. The CDR3 has 12 residues. Germline V CDR1 and CDR2: DFQATT, SNEGSKA (reference sequence). Between the trimmed V and J ends, which lost 3 bases and 4 bases, there was a span of 8 bases. In nucleotides, the CDR3 is TGCAGTGCTAGTACTACTTCAGATACGCAGTATTTT. It yields the protein CSASTTSDTQYF.

The chain carries TRBV12-3 or TRBV12-4 and TRBJ2-3, with D perhaps TRBD1 or TRBD2 (5 bases each). The CDR3 loop spans 11 amino acids. V lost 6 bases to trimming and J lost 6 bases, with 7 bases between them. The CDR3 DNA is TGTGCCAGCAGGGGGACCGATACGCAGTATTTT. Translated: CASRGTDTQYF.

The rearrangement uses TRBV18 and TRBJ2-5; possibly TRBD2 for D (6 bases). CDR3 length: 15 amino acids. CDR1 and CDR2 (germline): KGHSH, LQKENI. V was pared by 3 bases and J by 1 base, with 12 bases between. CDR3 protein: CASSPTRSAQETQYF. The CDR3, as DNA: TGTGCCAGCTCACCGACTAGATCGGCCCAAGAGACCCAGTACTTC.

The DNA for the CDR3 is TGTGCCAGCAGTTCCCTCGGTAACTATGGCTACACCTTC. Its protein product is CASSSLGNYGYTF. V is TRBV6-5 and J is TRBJ1-2; D not resolved. CDR1 is MNHEY and CDR2 is SVGAGI in the germline V gene. This CDR3 has 13 amino acids. With 4 bases removed from V and 1 base from J, the gap between germline ends came to 7 bases.

This chain links TRBV7-6 with TRBJ2-5; D not resolved. Germline CDR1 reads SGHVS; CDR2 reads FNYEAQ. The V gene lost 6 bases and the J gene lost 2 bases, with 16 bases spanning the gap. The CDR3 consists of 15 residues. CDR3: CASRLSVTGQETQYF. In DNA form, the CDR3 reads TGTGCCAGCAGACTCTCGGTCACGGGTCAAGAGACCCAGTACTTC.

The chain combines TRBV7-2 with TRBJ2-3, with 8 bases identical to TRBD2. Germline CDR1 SGHTA, CDR2 FQGNSA. The CDR3 contains 16 residues. Trimming cost V 4 bases and J 1 base; bases outside gene matches: 7. The DNA of the CDR3 is TGTGCCAGCAGCTCCGGCACGCGGGGGGGCACAGATACGCAGTATTTT. Translating gives CASSSGTRGGTDTQYF.

This rearrangement joins TRBV5-1 to TRBJ1-2; no definite D call. V was clipped by 0 bases and J by 5 bases, with 14 bases between them. The CDR3 runs 15 residues. Germline CDR1 reads SGHRS; CDR2 reads YFSETQ. In DNA, the CDR3 is TGCGCCAGCAGCTTGGGCCAAAATTGGGCTTATGGCTACACCTTC. Protein product: CASSLGQNWAYGYTF.

The chain carries TRBV5-5 and TRBJ2-1; D gene unclear. V dropped 4 bases and J dropped 4 bases, with 9 bases sitting between them. The V gene's germline CDR1 is SGHKS and CDR2 YYEKEE (reference sequence). The CDR3 runs 13 residues. The CDR3 nucleotides are TGTGCCAGCAGCGGCCTAGATTACAATGAGCAGTTCTTC. Amino acid sequence: CASSGLDYNEQFF.

This chain links TRBV3-1 (or the pseudogene TRBV3-2) with TRBJ1-2, with TRBD1 identical over 7 bases. J was trimmed by 5 bases and V by 4 bases; bases with no gene match: 4. The CDR3 loop spans 13 amino acids. From germline, CDR1 is LGHDT and CDR2 YNNKEL (reference sequence). This chain's CDR3 is CASSRQGVYGYTF. As DNA, the CDR3 is TGTGCCAGCAGCCGACAGGGTGTGTATGGCTACACCTTC.

This clone came up a few times. The rearrangement uses TRBV6-1 and TRBJ1-1, with D possibly matching TRBD1 (6 bases). Germline values: CDR1 MNHNS, CDR2 SASEGT. V was trimmed by 4 bases and J by 1 base, leaving 16 bases between them. The CDR3 is 16 residues long. CDR3 sequence reads: CASSATSGVSNTEAFF. As DNA, the CDR3 is TGTGCCAGCAGTGCTACATCAGGGGTTTCGAACACTGAAGCTTTCTTT.

This chain joins TRBV7-2 and TRBJ2-3; the D gene could be TRBD1 or TRBD2 (6 bases each). The CDR3 loop spans 17 amino acids. From germline, CDR1 is SGHTA and CDR2 FQGNSA. The V end lost 5 bases, the J end lost 4 bases, and 22 bases lay between the germline ends. This chain's CDR3 is CASSTSSGAGAADTQYF. In DNA form, the CDR3 reads TGTGCCAGCAGCACAAGTTCGGGGGCAGGGGCGGCAGATACGCAGTATTTT.

The chain employs TRBV27 and TRBJ1-4, with a weak D call TRBD1 (6 bases). The germline V and J ends were trimmed by 1 base and 4 bases, with 10 bases remaining between them. This CDR3 spans 15 amino acids. CDR1 is MNHEY and CDR2 is SMNVEV in the germline V gene (reference sequence). The CDR3, as DNA: TGTGCCAGCAGTTTATTCGGACAGATTAATGAAAAACTGTTTTTT. This gives the protein CASSLFGQINEKLFF.

The V call is TRBV5-6, the J call TRBJ2-1; D is possibly TRBD2 (6 bases). Germline lookup yields CDR1 SGHDT and CDR2 YYEEEE. The length of the CDR3 is 12 residues. Trimming left V 4 bases short and J 8 bases short, with 10 bases between. This chain's CDR3 is CASSPSVHEQFF. The DNA of the CDR3 is TGTGCCAGCAGCCCTAGCGTTCATGAGCAGTTCTTC.

The CDR3 reads CASTSSSGTQYF. Written as DNA, the CDR3 is TGTGCCAGCACTAGTTCCTCGGGGACGCAGTATTTT. The genes are TRBV2 and TRBJ2-3, with D possibly TRBD2 on 5 matching bases. This CDR3 has 12 residues. V lost 7 bases and J 9 bases, leaving 14 bases between the germline ends. Germline CDR1 reads SNHLY; CDR2 reads FYNNEI.

This clone was seen only once. This chain uses TRBV9 with TRBJ1-6; 8 bases align to TRBD1. The CDR3 contains 14 residues. Losses at the gene ends were 3 bases for V and 7 bases for J; bases not matched to a gene: 3. The germline CDR1 and CDR2 sequences are SGDLS and YYNGEE. As DNA, the CDR3 is TGTGCCAGCAGCGCCCGGACAGGGAATTCACCCCTCCACTTT. Translation: CASSARTGNSPLHF.

The V gene is TRBV19, the J gene TRBJ1-1, with TRBD1 identical over 8 bases. CDR1 is LNHDA, CDR2 SQIVND, per germline (reference sequence). CDR3 length equals 14 residues. V trimming: 1 base; J trimming: 8 bases; junction bases outside the gene matches: 6. The CDR3 DNA reads TGTGCCAGTAGTATAGGGCAGGGGGCAGGCGAAGCTTTCTTT. Amino acid sequence: CASSIGQGAGEAFF.